This paragraph covers one T cell receptor (beta chain) sequence. The antigen is unknown. CD4+ cells underwent separation, giving CD45RA+ naive and CD45RA-negative memory subsets. After removal of 2 bases from V and 2 bases from J, the junction contained 6 bases not matched to a gene. Germline-derived CDR1 and CDR2 are LNHDA and SQIVND (reference sequence). This CDR3 region has 16 residues. These data are taken from a study of shared clonotypes between healthy human individuals. Study results and limitations: The researchers took only blood, and tissue repertoires probably look different. A handful of donors held about 5.1% of naive CD4 clonotypes in common.

In the original workflow: Sequence data from immunoSEQ were junction-only and lacked quality scores; consequently, filtering differed. Sequencing used immunoSEQ multiplex PCR; TCRdb keeps in-frame clones, though not all of them. That table supplies the V and J calls and clone size; D and trimming were determined from the DNA. The repertoire holds over 1.4 million clones, around 97% seen once, with 1.2% in the top ten. V is TRBV19 and J is TRBJ1-5; 7 nucleotides align to TRBD1. This clonotype was obtained from a man under 40 in good health. The sequencing sample was made of naive CD4+ T cells sorted from blood. The subset: CD45RA+ positively selected. The CDR3 loop is CASSITRGGGNQPQHF. DNA of the CDR3: TGTGCCAGTAGTATAACGAGAGGGGGCGGCAATCAGCCCCAGCATTTT.